Listed below are T cell receptor beta chains from one sample, sequenced in a study of T cell repertoires in cytomegalovirus infection. No antigen has been assigned to these receptors. TCRdb processed the reads anew with MiXCR; each CDR3 protein has one entry. The sample comprises hundreds of thousands of distinct CDR3 sequences, roughly 36% of which are singletons, and 15% to 20% rests with the top ten. The sample in question was cultured PBMCs, obtained from culture after CMV antigen stimulation. The source of these receptors is a human donor in good health (CMV status not recorded). Some clones in this sample may be carry-over from other donors' samples. CDR3s include the opening cysteine and the closing phenylalanine or tryptophan. The D gene is left open where the match is weak. A clone size is listed for some rows: how often the clone was seen (once, few, many), or a class if it is expanded.

clone size,V gene,J gene,D gene,CDR3 DNA,CDR3 protein
few,TRBV10-3,TRBJ1-5,-,TGTGCCATCAGTGGGGACCCGAACGGCAATCAGCCCCAGCATTTT,CAISGDPNGNQPQHF
few,TRBV5-1,TRBJ2-2,-,TGCGCCAGCAGCTTGGCTACGAACACCGGGGAGCTGTTTTTT,CASSLATNTGELFF
many,TRBV7-8,TRBJ2-3,-,TGTGCCAGCAGCTTACCACCGGGGCTAAACACAGATACGCAGTATTTT,CASSLPPGLNTDTQYF
-,TRBV11-2,TRBJ2-2,-,TGTGCCAGCAGCTTAAAAGTGGGGACGGTGAACACCGGGGAGCTGTTTTTT,CASSLKVGTVNTGELFF
few,TRBV27,TRBJ2-3,TRBD1,TGTGCCAGCAAGAGAGGGGGCCAGCAAGATACGCAGTATTTT,CASKRGGQQDTQYF
-,TRBV6-8,TRBJ1-6,-,TGTGCCAGCAGCTGGGATGGGGGCTGGAATTCACCCCTCCACTTT,CASSWDGGWNSPLHF
few,TRBV7-2,TRBJ2-1,-,TGTGCCAGCAGCTTAGGGTACAAGGGGTTTAGGGAGCAGTTCTTC,CASSLGYKGFREQFF
many,TRBV7-8,TRBJ1-1,TRBD1,TGTGCCAGCAGCCTCCACGACAGGGGAGCGGGCACTGAAGCTTTCTTT,CASSLHDRGAGTEAFF
-,TRBV10-3,TRBJ2-3,-,TGTGCCACTCTCGGGAACACAGATACGCAGTATTTT,CATLGNTDTQYF
-,TRBV28,TRBJ2-7,TRBD1,TGTGCCAGCAGTCCAGGGACAGGTTCCCACGAGCAGTACTTC,CASSPGTGSHEQYF
few,TRBV14,TRBJ1-1,-,TGTGCCAGCAGCCAACTAGAGATAAACACTGAAGCTTTCTTT,CASSQLEINTEAFF
many,TRBV7-2,TRBJ2-7,-,TGTGCCAGCAGTCTCCCTGCCCCACCCTACGAGCAGTACTTC,CASSLPAPPYEQYF
-,TRBV11-1,TRBJ2-7,-,TGTGCCAGCAGCTGGGGGGCCGGAGAGCAGTACTTC,CASSWGAGEQYF
-,TRBV19,TRBJ2-7,-,TGTGCCAGTAGTAATGGGAACGAGCAGTACTTC,CASSNGNEQYF
-,TRBV23-1,TRBJ1-1,-,TGCGCCAGCAGCCAAAAACGGGACATTAAGAAGAACACTGAAGCTTTCTTT,CASSQKRDIKKNTEAFF
-,TRBV9,TRBJ2-2,-,TGTGCCAGCAGCACCTCAGCAGTCGTTATCACCGGGGAGCTGTTTTTT,CASSTSAVVITGELFF
-,TRBV27,TRBJ1-3,TRBD1,TGTGCCAGCAGCCGAAGACAGGGGCTCTCTGGAAACACCATATATTTT,CASSRRQGLSGNTIYF
many,TRBV7-9,TRBJ1-3,-,TGTGCCAGCAGCGACAGCTCCGATCCGGGAAACACCATATATTTT,CASSDSSDPGNTIYF
once,TRBV7-9,TRBJ2-4,-,TGTGCCAGCAGCCCCCCGGCTTCTGCCAAAAACATTCAGTACTTC,CASSPPASAKNIQYF
few,TRBV2,TRBJ2-7,-,TGTGCCAGCAGCCCCGGGGTTGTGTACGAGCAGTACTTC,CASSPGVVYEQYF
-,TRBV2,TRBJ2-3,TRBD2,TGTGCCAGCACCGGGGGGATCGGGGATACGCAGTATTTT,CASTGGIGDTQYF
-,TRBV10-3,TRBJ1-6,TRBD1,TGTGCCACAAGACCCAATACTGACAGGGTATATTCACCCCTCCACTTT,CATRPNTDRVYSPLHF
-,TRBV10-3,TRBJ1-1,TRBD1,TGTGCCATAAGACAGGGCAGTGAAGCTTTCTTT,CAIRQGSEAFF
many,TRBV7-9,TRBJ2-5,-,TGTGCCAGCAGCAGCCGGGCGATCCTACAAGAGACCCAGTACTTC,CASSSRAILQETQYF
many,TRBV7-2,TRBJ1-5,TRBD1,TGTGCCAGCAGCTTGACAGGGGGCAATCAGCCCCAGCATTTT,CASSLTGGNQPQHF
once,TRBV20-1,TRBJ1-2,-,TGCAGTGCCGTGTACAGGGATTACGGCTACACCTTC,CSAVYRDYGYTF
many,TRBV7-2,TRBJ1-5,-,TGTGCCAGCAGCCCCGTCGGTTTGAGCAATCAGCCCCAGCATTTT,CASSPVGLSNQPQHF
-,TRBV6-2/TRBV6-3,TRBJ2-1,TRBD2,TGTGCCAGCAGTCATAGGCCGGGACTAGCCGAATACAATGAGCAGTTCTTC,CASSHRPGLAEYNEQFF
-,TRBV11-2,TRBJ2-3,-,TGTGCCAGCAGCCTAGGCACCCTCCCGGAGATAGATACGCAGTATTTT,CASSLGTLPEIDTQYF
many,TRBV7-2,TRBJ1-6,-,TGTGCCAGCAGCTTATTCAGACATATTAATTCACCCCTCCACTTT,CASSLFRHINSPLHF
few,TRBV6-6,TRBJ1-5,TRBD1,TGTGCCAGCAGCGGACAGGGGTTAAATCAGCCCCAGCATTTT,CASSGQGLNQPQHF
-,TRBV6-6,TRBJ1-5,TRBD1,TGTGCCAGCAATAGACCGGGACAGGGATTTCAGCCCCAGCATTTT,CASNRPGQGFQPQHF
-,TRBV7-2,TRBJ2-2,-,TGTGCCAGCAGCTTAGGGGTAGGCACCGGGGAGCTGTTTTTT,CASSLGVGTGELFF
-,TRBV7-2,TRBJ1-2,-,TGTGCCAGCAGCTCGGATAGGGGACTTTATGGCTACACCTTC,CASSSDRGLYGYTF
-,TRBV15,TRBJ1-5,-,TGTGCCACCAGCAGAGTCGGGCAGCCCCAGCATTTT,CATSRVGQPQHF
-,TRBV24-1,TRBJ2-5,-,TGTGCCACCAGTGATAGATATGGAGAGACCCAGTACTTC,CATSDRYGETQYF
-,TRBV7-9,TRBJ2-2,-,TGTGCCAGCAGTCTCCCAGGCACCGGGGAGCTGTTTTTT,CASSLPGTGELFF
-,TRBV7-2,TRBJ2-7,-,TGTGCCAGCAGCTTGGTTTACTCGGGGTACGAGCAGTACTTC,CASSLVYSGYEQYF
-,TRBV18,TRBJ1-6,-,TGTGCCAGCTCACCAGGGGTCTGGAATTCACCCCTCCACTTT,CASSPGVWNSPLHF
-,TRBV7-2,TRBJ1-2,TRBD1,TGTGCCAGCAGCAAGGACAGGGTGGGTGGCTACACCTTC,CASSKDRVGGYTF
-,TRBV19,TRBJ2-4,-,TGTGCCAGTCGTTCGGATTTAGCCAAAAACATTCAGTACTTC,CASRSDLAKNIQYF
-,TRBV18,TRBJ1-2,TRBD1,TGTGCCAGCTCACCATCAGGGGGGCCGAGGGATGGCTACACCTTC,CASSPSGGPRDGYTF
-,TRBV4-1,TRBJ2-1,TRBD2,TGCGCCAGCAGCCAAGAATTAACTAGCGGGAGTGAGCAGTTCTTC,CASSQELTSGSEQFF
few,TRBV4-1,TRBJ2-3,TRBD2,TGCGCCAGCAGCCTAGCGGGGGGGGGAGGTACGCAGTATTTT,CASSLAGGGGTQYF
-,TRBV5-1,TRBJ2-1,-,TGCGCCAGCAGCTTGGCCGTCGACGGGGCGTATGAGCAGTTCTTC,CASSLAVDGAYEQFF
few,TRBV11-2,TRBJ2-1,-,TGTGCCAGCAGTGAACTAGCGAGGGGGGGAGTGCCGTTCTTC,CASSELARGGVPFF
few,TRBV12-5,TRBJ1-2,-,TGTGCTAGTGGTTTGGGACCGAATGAGGGCTACACCTTC,CASGLGPNEGYTF
many,TRBV6-1,TRBJ2-7,TRBD1,TGTGCCAGCAGTCGGGACAGAACCTACGAGCAGTACTTC,CASSRDRTYEQYF
-,TRBV5-4,TRBJ2-1,TRBD2,TGTGCCAGCAGCTTGGGTAGCGGGAGGCTCTACAATGAGCAGTTCTTC,CASSLGSGRLYNEQFF
-,TRBV7-9,TRBJ1-4,TRBD1,TGTGCCAGCAGCCGGGGACAGACCCGTGGGAAACTGTTTTTT,CASSRGQTRGKLFF
few,TRBV5-4,TRBJ2-5,-,TGTGCCAGCAGCCCCAATTGGGGGGAGACCCAGTACTTC,CASSPNWGETQYF
few,TRBV20-1,TRBJ1-3,-,TGCAGTGCTGGCAGGCGCTCTGGAAACACCATATATTTT,CSAGRRSGNTIYF
-,TRBV11-2,TRBJ1-1,-,TGTGCCAGCAGCTCCCTGGCAACCGAGAACACTGAAGCTTTCTTT,CASSSLATENTEAFF